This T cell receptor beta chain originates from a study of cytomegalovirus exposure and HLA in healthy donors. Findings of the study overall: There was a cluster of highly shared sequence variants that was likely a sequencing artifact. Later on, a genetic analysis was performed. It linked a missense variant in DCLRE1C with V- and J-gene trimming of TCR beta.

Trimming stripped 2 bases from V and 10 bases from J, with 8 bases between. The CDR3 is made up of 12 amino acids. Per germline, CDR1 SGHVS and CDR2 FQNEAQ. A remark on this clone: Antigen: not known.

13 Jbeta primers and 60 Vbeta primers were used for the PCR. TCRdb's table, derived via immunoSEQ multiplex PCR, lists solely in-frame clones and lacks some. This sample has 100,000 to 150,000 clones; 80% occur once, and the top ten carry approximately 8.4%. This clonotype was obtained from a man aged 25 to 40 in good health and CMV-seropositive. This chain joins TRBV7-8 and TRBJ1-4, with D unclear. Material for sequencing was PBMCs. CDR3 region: CASSLTAGKLFF. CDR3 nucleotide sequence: TGTGCCAGCAGCTTAACCGCCGGAAAACTGTTTTTT.